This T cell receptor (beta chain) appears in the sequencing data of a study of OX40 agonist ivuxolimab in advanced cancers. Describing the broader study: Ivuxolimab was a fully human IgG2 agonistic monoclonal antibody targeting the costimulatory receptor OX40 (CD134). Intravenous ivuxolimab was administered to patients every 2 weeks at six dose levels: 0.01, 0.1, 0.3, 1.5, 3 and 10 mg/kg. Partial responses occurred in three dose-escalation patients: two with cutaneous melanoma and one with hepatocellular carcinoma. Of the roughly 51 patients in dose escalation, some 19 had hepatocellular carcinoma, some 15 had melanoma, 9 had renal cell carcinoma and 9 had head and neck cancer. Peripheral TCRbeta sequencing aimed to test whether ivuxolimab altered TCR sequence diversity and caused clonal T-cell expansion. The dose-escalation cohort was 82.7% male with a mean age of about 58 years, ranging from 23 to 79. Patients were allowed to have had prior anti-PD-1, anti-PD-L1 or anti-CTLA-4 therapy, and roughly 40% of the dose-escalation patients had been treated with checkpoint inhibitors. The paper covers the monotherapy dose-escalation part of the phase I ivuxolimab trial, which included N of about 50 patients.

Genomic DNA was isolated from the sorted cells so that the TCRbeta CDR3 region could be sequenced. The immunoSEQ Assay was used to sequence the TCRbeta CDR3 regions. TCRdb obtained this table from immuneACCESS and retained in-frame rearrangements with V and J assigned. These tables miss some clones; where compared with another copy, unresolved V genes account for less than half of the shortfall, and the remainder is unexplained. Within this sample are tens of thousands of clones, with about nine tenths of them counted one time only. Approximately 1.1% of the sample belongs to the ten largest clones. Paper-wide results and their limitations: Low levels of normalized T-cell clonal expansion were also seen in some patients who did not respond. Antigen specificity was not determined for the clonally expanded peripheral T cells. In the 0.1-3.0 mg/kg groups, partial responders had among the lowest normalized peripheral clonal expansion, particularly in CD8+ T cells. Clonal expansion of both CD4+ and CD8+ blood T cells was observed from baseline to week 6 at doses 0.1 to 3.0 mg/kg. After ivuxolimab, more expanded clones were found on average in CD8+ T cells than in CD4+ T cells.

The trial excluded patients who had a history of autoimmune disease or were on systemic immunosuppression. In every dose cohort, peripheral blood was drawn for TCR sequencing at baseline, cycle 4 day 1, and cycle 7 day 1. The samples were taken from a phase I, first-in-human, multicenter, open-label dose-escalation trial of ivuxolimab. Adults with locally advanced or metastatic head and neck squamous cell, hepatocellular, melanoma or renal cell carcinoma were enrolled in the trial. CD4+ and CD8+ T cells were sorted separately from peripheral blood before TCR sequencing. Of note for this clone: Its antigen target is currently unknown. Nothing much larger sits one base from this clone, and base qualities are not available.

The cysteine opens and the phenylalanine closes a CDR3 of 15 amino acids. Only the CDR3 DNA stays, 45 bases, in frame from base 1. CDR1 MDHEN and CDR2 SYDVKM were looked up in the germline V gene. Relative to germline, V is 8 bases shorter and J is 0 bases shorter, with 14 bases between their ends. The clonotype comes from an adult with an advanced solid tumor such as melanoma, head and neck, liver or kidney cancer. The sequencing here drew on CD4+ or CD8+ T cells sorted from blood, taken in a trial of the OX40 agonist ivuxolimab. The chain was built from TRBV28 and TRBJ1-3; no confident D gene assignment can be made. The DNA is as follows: TGTGCCAGCCAAAAGACCCATAACTCTGGAAACACCATATATTTT. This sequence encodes CASQKTHNSGNTIYF.